A single sample is the source of the 16 T cell receptor beta chains below, sequenced in a study of T cell responses to AZD1222 COVID-19 vaccine (dated by TCRdb to the early 2020s). The time point label, read with the paper, signifies: about 28 days (+/-7) after the second vaccine dose. The library was produced with the immunoSEQ multiplex PCR assay. The source is immuneACCESS, and TCRdb retained only in-frame sequences with V and J called. Part of the clones is not carried over; for the studies checked, unresolved V genes explain less than half of this, and the remainder is unexplained. This sample lists roughly 93,000 clones; roughly nine tenths were detected once. Under 5.5% of the sample is taken by the ten largest. The sequenced sample was peripheral blood, obtained 28 days after the second AZD1222 dose. All receptors derive from an adult who received the AZD1222 COVID-19 vaccine.

V usage is TRBV19 and J usage is TRBJ1-6, with D unresolved. V was clipped by 6 bases and J by 7 bases, with 13 bases between them. CDR1 and CDR2 from the germline V gene are LNHDA and SQIVND (reference sequence). The CDR3 covers 14 residues. The CDR3 loop is CASRLPQRNSPLHF. CDR3 nucleotide sequence: TGTGCCAGTAGATTGCCCCAGAGGAATTCACCCCTCCACTTT.

The rearrangement joins TRBV7-2 to TRBJ2-7; 8 bases are shared with TRBD2. Germline lookup yields CDR1 SGHTA and CDR2 FQGNSA. The CDR3 runs to 17 residues. V trimming: 0 bases; J trimming: 4 bases; junction bases outside the gene matches: 11. CDR3 region: CASSLASIPGLGYEQYF. Here the CDR3 DNA reads TGTGCCAGCAGCTTAGCGTCGATCCCGGGACTAGGATACGAGCAGTACTTC.

This rearrangement joins TRBV13 to TRBJ1-1; D remains unclear. V shed 5 bases and J shed 4 bases, with 11 bases lying between them. Germline lookup yields CDR1 PRHDT and CDR2 FYEKMQ (reference sequence). CDR3 size: 13 residues. The CDR3 DNA is TGTGCCAGCAGCAGTTGGGAGCTCACTGAAGCTTTCTTT. It specifies CASSSWELTEAFF.

The CDR3 is CASAVNGLGPPQETQYF. The CDR3 DNA follows: TGTGCCAGCGCCGTTAATGGGTTGGGGCCCCCCCAAGAGACCCAGTACTTC. V gene TRBV7-9 combines with J gene TRBJ2-5, with D possibly TRBD1 on 5 matching bases. V lost 8 bases to trimming and J lost 1 base, with 23 bases between them. The length of the CDR3 is 17 residues. CDR1 is SEHNR and CDR2 is FQNEAQ in the germline V gene (reference sequence).

V is TRBV2 and J is TRBJ2-7, with D unresolved. CDR3 size: 13 residues. V dropped 6 bases and J dropped 5 bases, with 14 bases sitting between them. Per the germline V gene, CDR1 is SNHLY and CDR2 is FYNNEI. Here the CDR3 DNA reads TGTGCCAGCAGCGCCTGGGCAGGCCACGAGCAGTACGTC. This sequence encodes CASSAWAGHEQYV.

The chain combines TRBV6-1 with TRBJ1-2; D remains unclear. The CDR3 runs to 13 residues. Germline V lookup: CDR1 MNHNS, CDR2 SASEGT. Trimming removed 1 base at V and 6 bases at J, with 9 bases between. CDR3 amino acids: CASSEGAIDGYTF. Here the CDR3 DNA reads TGTGCCAGCAGTGAAGGGGCCATTGATGGCTACACCTTC.

The chain carries TRBV5-4 and TRBJ2-5, with 7 nucleotides matching TRBD1. The CDR3 length is 17 residues. V lost 3 bases and J lost 3; bases outside the gene matches: 14. Germline V gives CDR1 SGHNT, CDR2 YYREEE (reference sequence). The CDR3 reads CASSSVQGSKDEETQYF. CDR3 DNA: TGTGCCAGCAGCTCGGTACAGGGGAGCAAAGACGAAGAGACCCAGTACTTC.

The CDR3, as DNA: TGTGCCAGCAGCGTAGTGGCAGCGACTACCGGGGAGCTGTTTTTT. Translation gives CASSVVAATTGELFF. The chain has TRBV9 and TRBJ2-2; unclear D gene. The V gene's germline CDR1 is SGDLS and CDR2 YYNGEE. Trimming took off 0 bases at V and 5 bases at J, with 11 bases between the two ends. The CDR3 extends over 15 amino acids.

J is TRBJ1-3 and V is TRBV12-3 or TRBV12-4, with D perhaps matching TRBD1 (5 bases). V was trimmed by 11 bases and J by 0 bases, leaving 11 bases between them. The CDR3 length is 13 residues. Here the CDR3 DNA reads TGTGCCGGGACTATGACCTCTGGAAACACCATATATTTT. Translated, it gives CAGTMTSGNTIYF.

This rearrangement joins TRBV10-3 to TRBJ2-2, with a tentative D call TRBD2 (5 bases). The CDR3 loop spans 14 amino acids. The germline V gene encodes CDR1 ENHRY and CDR2 SYGVKD. Trimming took off 7 bases at V and 0 bases at J, with 9 bases between the two ends. In DNA, the CDR3 is TGTGCCATCAAGAGGGTCCCGAACACCGGGGAGCTGTTTTTT. This encodes CAIKRVPNTGELFF.

V is TRBV7-9 and J is TRBJ1-1; the match to TRBD1 covers 11 bases. This CDR3 spans 15 amino acids. V was pared by 4 bases and J by 8 bases, with 9 bases of the junction left unmatched. Germline V lookup: CDR1 SEHNR, CDR2 FQNEAQ (reference sequence). The CDR3 DNA reads as TGTGCCAGCAGCTGGGACAGGGGGAGCCAACTCGAAGCTTTCTTT. This translates into CASSWDRGSQLEAFF.

The chain employs TRBV12-5 and TRBJ1-5, with D hard to call. V was pared by 6 bases and J by 6 bases, with 9 bases between. CDR1 is LGHNT, CDR2 FRNRAP, per germline. The CDR3 covers 12 residues. This chain's CDR3 is CASGLGLQPQHF. The CDR3 DNA is TGTGCTAGTGGGCTGGGTCTTCAGCCCCAGCATTTT. Full variable domain (outside the CDR3, taken from reference TRBV12-5 and TRBJ1-5): DARVTQTPRHKVTEMGQEVTMRCQPILGHNTVFWYRQTMMQGLELLAYFRNRAPLDDSGMPKDRFSAEMPDATLATLKIQPSEPRDSAVYFCASGLGLQPQHFGDGTRLSIL.

V gene TRBV11-2 combines with J gene TRBJ2-1; D is undetermined. The CDR3 has 13 amino acids. The V end lost 1 base, the J end lost 16 bases, and 17 bases lay between the germline ends. Per germline, CDR1 SGHAT and CDR2 FQNNGV. The CDR3 reads CASSLVSRTSLFF. In nucleotides, the CDR3 is TGTGCCAGCAGCTTAGTTTCGCGGACCTCTTTATTCTTC. Full variable domain (outside the CDR3, taken from reference TRBV11-2 and TRBJ2-1): EAGVAQSPRYKIIEKRQSVAFWCNPISGHATLYWYQQILGQGPKLLIQFQNNGVVDDSQLPKDRFSAERLKGVDSTLKIQPAKLEDSAVYLCASSLVSRTSLFFGPGTRLTVL.

The chain combines TRBV6-5 with TRBJ1-2; D is ambiguous. The CDR3 runs to 14 residues. The V end lost 0 bases, the J end lost 0 bases, and 5 bases lay between the germline ends. CDR1 is MNHEY and CDR2 is SVGAGI in the germline V gene. CDR3 in amino acids: CASSYSGTNYGYTF. CDR3 in DNA: TGTGCCAGCAGTTACTCGGGCACTAACTATGGCTACACCTTC.

The chain carries TRBV15 and TRBJ2-1, with 11 bases matching TRBD2. The CDR3 spans 16 residues. The junction had 12 bases not matched to a gene; V was cut back by 8 bases and J by 6 bases. Per germline, CDR1 LNHNV and CDR2 YYDKDF (reference sequence). Written as DNA, the CDR3 is TGTGCCACCTATAAAGGTGGGACTAGCGGCATCAATGAGCAGTTCTTC. This translates into CATYKGGTSGINEQFF.

The V call is TRBV13, the J call TRBJ2-2, with D possibly being TRBD1 or TRBD2 (5 bases each). The germline V gene has CDR1 PRHDT and CDR2 FYEKMQ (reference sequence). The germline V and J ends were trimmed by 1 base and 3 bases, with 9 bases remaining between them. The CDR3 is 15 residues long. The CDR3 is CASSLVQGDTGELFF. The CDR3 coding sequence is TGTGCCAGCAGCTTAGTGCAGGGAGACACCGGGGAGCTGTTTTTT.